The 23 T cell receptor beta chains below all came from one sample that was sequenced in a study of CD8+ T cells in alopecia areata. RNA was extracted and reverse transcribed into cDNA as the sequencing template. Clones were read by immunoSEQ multiplex PCR, and TCRdb kept only the in-frame ones, dropping some. The data contain fewer than 250,000 clones, 50% to 60% of them singletons. Treatment described: oral pan-JAK inhibitor, 5-10 mg twice daily. The source was CD4+ T cells sorted from blood, collected at week 4, from a patient treated with tofacitinib. These receptors originate from a human donor with alopecia areata.

This clone was counted only a few times. The chain's CDR3 is CASSEKNIQYF. The CDR3 coding sequence is TGTGCCAGCAGCGAAAAAAACATTCAGTACTTC. The chain couples TRBV7-3 to TRBJ2-4; no definite D call. CDR1 and CDR2 (germline): SGHTA, FQGTGA. The CDR3 sequence is 11 residues long. Trimming took 5 bases from V and 4 from J, leaving 3 bases between them.

V usage is TRBV6-1 and J usage is TRBJ2-7; D unresolved. V was clipped by 7 bases and J by 9 bases, with 13 bases between them. This CDR3 has 11 amino acids. Germline V gene data show CDR1 as MNHNS and CDR2 as SASEGT. The CDR3 sequence is CASKQDKGQYF. As DNA, the CDR3 is TGTGCCAGCAAGCAGGATAAAGGGCAGTACTTC.

The chain couples TRBV25-1 to TRBJ1-2; no clear D. Germline CDR1 and CDR2: MGHDK and SYGVNS. The V end lost 8 bases, the J end lost 5 bases, and 15 bases lay between the germline ends. CDR3 length equals 13 residues. The chain's CDR3 is CASSGRLPYGYTF. Written as DNA, the CDR3 is TGTGCCAGCTCCGGACGTTTACCTTATGGCTACACCTTC.

The chain uses TRBV6-4 and TRBJ2-2, with TRBD2 as a possible D gene (6 bases). This CDR3 region has 14 residues. V was trimmed by 8 bases and J by 0 bases, leaving 10 bases between them. Germline loops: CDR1 MRHNA, CDR2 SNTAGT. The DNA for the CDR3 is TGTGCCAGCCAGGGACTGTCGAACACCGGGGAGCTGTTTTTT. Translation gives CASQGLSNTGELFF.

This clone occurred a few times. The rearrangement uses TRBV7-9 and TRBJ2-5, with TRBD2 identical over 8 bases. Trimming at V came to 0 bases and at J to 4 bases, leaving 1 base not matched to a gene. CDR3 length equals 14 residues. Germline V gene data show CDR1 as SEHNR and CDR2 as FQNEAQ (reference sequence). The CDR3 bases are TGTGCCAGCAGCTTAGCGGGGACTAGAGAGACCCAGTACTTC. Its protein is CASSLAGTRETQYF.

This clone has just a few counts. The V and J genes are TRBV29-1 and TRBJ2-3; D is perhaps TRBD2 (6 bases). Germline V lookup: CDR1 SQVTM, CDR2 ANQGSEA. CDR3 size: 12 residues. Trimming stripped 6 bases from V and 4 bases from J, with 11 bases between. The CDR3: CSVRRGADTQYF. The CDR3 DNA is TGCAGCGTCAGGCGCGGGGCAGATACGCAGTATTTT.

The rearrangement uses TRBV7-2 and TRBJ2-5; a possible D gene is TRBD2 (7 bases). The CDR3 length is 14 residues. The V end lost 5 bases, the J end lost 8 bases, and 18 bases lay between the germline ends. The germline CDR1 and CDR2 sequences are SGHTA and FQGNSA. CDR3 sequence reads: CASSIGGGAATQYF. In DNA form, the CDR3 reads TGTGCCAGCAGCATTGGAGGGGGGGCGGCTACCCAGTACTTC.

J is TRBJ1-2 and V is TRBV6-5; D is unclear. The CDR3 spans 13 residues. V gave up 2 bases and J gave up 4 bases, with 8 bases separating them. The germline V gene encodes CDR1 MNHEY and CDR2 SVGAGI. The CDR3 DNA is TGTGCCAGCAGTTACCGGGCCCTCTATGGCTACACCTTC. Protein: CASSYRALYGYTF.

The chain has TRBV19 and TRBJ2-7; no reliable D call. With 1 base removed from V and 5 bases from J, the gap between germline ends came to 15 bases. The CDR3 extends over 15 amino acids. CDR1 and CDR2 (germline): LNHDA, SQIVND (reference sequence). The CDR3 sequence is CASSIVAGGSHEQYF. CDR3 nucleotide sequence: TGTGCCAGTAGTATAGTAGCAGGCGGCAGCCACGAGCAGTACTTC.

V and J are TRBV7-2 and TRBJ2-2; D uncertain. This CDR3 contains 15 residues. The germline V gene has CDR1 SGHTA and CDR2 FQGNSA. Trimming took 5 bases from V and 5 from J, leaving 15 bases between them. The CDR3 DNA is TGTGCCAGCAGCGTTACTGGCTCCGATACCGGGGAGCTGTTTTTT. Protein product: CASSVTGSDTGELFF.

The CDR3 loop reads CSGESGGGEAFF. CDR3 nucleotides: TGCAGCGGCGAAAGTGGGGGCGGTGAAGCTTTCTTT. V gene TRBV29-1 combines with J gene TRBJ1-1, with D maybe TRBD1 (6 bases). V was cut by 7 bases and J by 7 bases, with 16 bases left in between. CDR3 size: 12 residues. Germline V gene lookup returns CDR1 SQVTM and CDR2 ANQGSEA.

The CDR3 coding sequence is TGCGCCAGCAGCCAAGATCCGGGTTCTAGCACAGATACGCAGTATTTT. Translated: CASSQDPGSSTDTQYF. V and J are TRBV4-1 and TRBJ2-3; D is unresolved. V was pared by 0 bases and J by 0 bases, with 10 bases between. Germline V gene sequence: CDR1 MGHRA, CDR2 YSYEKL. The CDR3 length is 16 residues.

V usage is TRBV29-1 and J usage is TRBJ2-7, with no clear D. Germline loops: CDR1 SQVTM, CDR2 ANQGSEA. The V and J ends lost 6 bases and 2 bases respectively, with 11 bases between them. The length of the CDR3 is 12 residues. The CDR3 here is CSVYTETYEQYF. The CDR3 DNA sequence: TGCAGCGTCTACACAGAGACCTACGAGCAGTACTTC.

This chain uses TRBV2 with TRBJ1-5, with D perhaps TRBD1 (6 bases). The V and J ends lost 8 bases and 0 bases respectively, with 14 bases between them. Per germline, CDR1 SNHLY and CDR2 FYNNEI. The CDR3 covers 15 residues. The CDR3 loop reads CASRGGAYSNQPQHF. Written as DNA, the CDR3 is TGTGCCAGCCGAGGGGGGGCGTATAGCAATCAGCCCCAGCATTTT. Combining the CDR3 with reference TRBV2 and TRBJ1-5 gives the whole variable domain EPEVTQTPSHQVTQMGQEVILRCVPISNHLYFYWYRQILGQKVEFLVSFYNNEISEKSEIFDDQFSVERPDGSNFTLKIRSTKLEDSAMYFCASRGGAYSNQPQHFGDGTRLSIL.

This sequence joins TRBV30 and TRBJ2-7, with 7 bases that match TRBD1. The CDR3 has 13 amino acids. Germline trimming cut 4 bases from V and 5 bases from J; bases unmatched to any gene: 8. Germline V gene sequence: CDR1 GTSNPN, CDR2 SVGIG (reference sequence). As DNA, the CDR3 is TGTGCCTGGAACGCAGACAGGGACCACGAGCAGTACTTC. Amino acid sequence: CAWNADRDHEQYF.

The rearrangement joins TRBV4-3 to TRBJ1-1; no clear D gene. The V end was cut by 0 bases, the J end by 0 bases, with 8 bases between. CDR3 length equals 15 residues. Per the germline V gene, CDR1 is LGHNA and CDR2 is YSLEER. CDR3 DNA sequence: TGCGCCAGCAGCCAAGAGAACGTCATGAACACTGAAGCTTTCTTT. Protein: CASSQENVMNTEAFF.

The rearrangement links TRBV7-2 to TRBJ2-7, with TRBD2 identical over 11 bases. Trimming at V came to 5 bases and at J to 3 bases, leaving 18 bases not matched to a gene. Germline CDR1 and CDR2: SGHTA and FQGNSA. The CDR3 consists of 19 residues. CDR3 sequence reads: CASSTRLAGGPLRSYEQYF. The CDR3 coding sequence is TGTGCCAGCAGCACCCGGCTAGCGGGAGGACCACTTAGGAGCTACGAGCAGTACTTC.

The genes are TRBV30 and TRBJ2-5; TRBD1 might be the D (6 bases). Looked up from germline, CDR1 is GTSNPN and CDR2 is SVGIG (reference sequence). Between the trimmed V and J ends, which lost 0 bases and 5 bases, there was a span of 10 bases. This CDR3 region has 13 residues. The CDR3 nucleotides are TGTGCCTGGAGTGTGGGGGCACGGGAGACCCAGTACTTC. Translating gives CAWSVGARETQYF.

CDR3 sequence: CATSRDLSGGGEPQHF. The DNA for the CDR3 is TGTGCCACCAGCAGAGATCTTTCGGGAGGGGGCGAACCCCAGCATTTT. The V and J genes are TRBV15 and TRBJ1-5; 7 nucleotides line up with TRBD1. CDR3 size: 16 residues. The trim removed 0 bases at V and 10 bases at J, leaving 12 bases unmatched. Germline CDR1 is LNHNV and CDR2 is YYDKDF (reference sequence).

V usage is TRBV14 and J usage is TRBJ2-5, with 9 bases identical to TRBD2. J was trimmed by 1 base and V by 1 base; bases with no gene match: 7. This CDR3 contains 17 residues. In germline, CDR1 is SGHDN, CDR2 FVKESK. DNA for the CDR3: TGTGCCAGCAGCCAAGTCGCGGGGGGGATATTCCAAGAGACCCAGTACTTC. Its protein product is CASSQVAGGIFQETQYF.

The J gene is TRBJ1-1, the V gene TRBV30; 7 bases line up with TRBD1. V trimming: 4 bases; J trimming: 0 bases; junction bases outside the gene matches: 14. CDR1 and CDR2 from the germline V gene are GTSNPN and SVGIG (reference sequence). This CDR3 is 17 amino acids long. CDR3 protein: CAWTPGRGGLMNTEAFF. Here the CDR3 DNA reads TGTGCCTGGACCCCGGGCAGAGGGGGCTTAATGAACACTGAAGCTTTCTTT.

This chain uses TRBV7-9 with TRBJ2-4; D gene unclear. CDR3 length equals 13 residues. The V gene lost 3 bases and the J gene lost 1 base, with 4 bases spanning the gap. Germline V lookup: CDR1 SEHNR, CDR2 FQNEAQ (reference sequence). The CDR3 spells CASSFGAKNIQYF. The DNA of the CDR3 is TGTGCCAGCAGCTTCGGGGCCAAAAACATTCAGTACTTC.

By sample fraction, this clone is medium-sized. V gene TRBV28 combines with J gene TRBJ1-5, with D maybe TRBD1 (6 bases). Germline-derived CDR1 and CDR2 are MDHEN and SYDVKM. CDR3 length equals 16 residues. Trimming pared 6 bases from V and 2 bases from J, leaving 17 bases between. The CDR3 nucleotides read TGTGCCAGCAGCCAGTCTGGGGGCATGGGCAATCAGCCCCAGCATTTT. It yields the protein CASSQSGGMGNQPQHF.